Following are 13 T cell receptor beta chains from one sample sequenced in a study of blood T cells in healthy people across ages. Primed by a sample-barcoded 5' primer and a J-beta primer mix, a second PCR proceeded for roughly 7 to 12 cycles. TCRdb re-derived calls from the 5' RACE reads in MiXCR, one entry per CDR3 protein. The table records hundreds of thousands of distinct CDR3 sequences, around half of them present only once. Sequenced material: blood. The source is an older woman in good health.

Notes on this clonotype: A read error is possible here, since a much larger clone lies one base away. The CDR3 protein is CASSIRQGLRNTEAFF. The CDR3 bases are TGTGCCAGCAGCATCCGACAGGGTTTGCGGAACACTGAAGCTTTCTTT. The chain recombines TRBV7-2 with TRBJ1-1; 7 bases agree with TRBD1. The V gene end was trimmed by 5 bases and the J gene end by 1 base; junction bases not matched to a gene: 10. The CDR3 has 16 residues. In germline, CDR1 is SGHTA, CDR2 FQGNSA. The full variable domain, with the rest looked up from reference TRBV7-2 and TRBJ1-1, is GAGVSQSPSNKVTEKGKDVELRCDPISGHTALYWYRQSLGQGLEFLIYFQGNSAPDKSGLPSDRFSAERTGGSVSTLTIQRTQQEDSAVYLCASSIRQGLRNTEAFFGQGTRLTVV.

The V and J genes are TRBV20-1 and TRBJ2-1; 7 bases align to TRBD1. The CDR3 has 15 residues. In germline, CDR1 is DFQATT, CDR2 SNEGSKA (reference sequence). The ends lost 0 bases at V and 8 bases at J; junction bases unmatched: 10. Here the CDR3 reads CSARDGDRGTDEQFF. CDR3 bases: TGCAGTGCTAGAGATGGGGACAGAGGGACGGATGAGCAGTTCTTC.

The CDR3, as DNA: TGCGCCAGCAGCCCCCTTCACGGACAGGGGACCACTGAAGCTTTCTTT. Protein product: CASSPLHGQGTTEAFF. This chain links TRBV5-1 with TRBJ1-1, with TRBD1 matching 9 bases. The CDR3 extends over 16 amino acids. Germline trimming cut 4 bases from V and 4 bases from J; bases unmatched to any gene: 11. CDR1 and CDR2 (germline): SGHRS, YFSETQ. Full variable domain (rest looked up from reference TRBV5-1 and TRBJ1-1): KAGVTQTPRYLIKTRGQQVTLSCSPISGHRSVSWYQQTPGQGLQFLFEYFSETQRNKGNFPGRFSGRQFSNSRSEMNVSTLELGDSALYLCASSPLHGQGTTEAFFGQGTRLTVV.

As for this clonotype: One end of the junction varies from germline; a read error may be responsible. The chain carries TRBV4-1 and TRBJ2-7; 9 bases are shared with TRBD1. There are 16 residues in the CDR3. Germline V gene lookup returns CDR1 MGHRA and CDR2 YSYEKL. This CDR3 reads CASSQPGQGAKNIQYF. Here the CDR3 DNA reads TGCGCCAGCAGCCAACCGGGACAGGGAGCCAAAAACATTCAGTACTTT.

Many counts were recorded for this clonotype. The CDR3 spells CSASRTGNSGPQHF. Here the CDR3 DNA reads TGCAGTGCTAGTCGGACAGGGAACTCCGGGCCCCAGCATTTT. This chain joins TRBV20-1 and TRBJ1-5, with TRBD1 matching 8 bases. The CDR3 runs to 14 residues. V was pared by 3 bases and J by 9 bases, with 10 bases of the junction left unmatched. The germline gives CDR1 DFQATT, CDR2 SNEGSKA (reference sequence).

The rearrangement links TRBV20-1 to TRBJ1-1, with D possibly matching TRBD1 (6 bases). CDR3 length: 14 amino acids. Per the germline V gene, CDR1 is DFQATT and CDR2 is SNEGSKA (reference sequence). Trimming pared 6 bases from V and 5 bases from J, leaving 19 bases between. This CDR3 reads CSAHGGGYETEAFF. The CDR3 DNA reads as TGCAGTGCACATGGGGGGGGCTACGAGACTGAAGCTTTCTTT.

This clonotype was observed a few times. CDR3 residues: CAWRTLDSRLSGYTF. The CDR3 DNA is TGTGCCTGGAGAACCCTCGACTCCCGTCTGAGCGGCTACACCTTC. The chain employs TRBV30 and TRBJ1-2, with D uncertain. This CDR3 region has 15 residues. Germline V gene lookup returns CDR1 GTSNPN and CDR2 SVGIG (reference sequence). V shed 3 bases and J shed 8 bases, with 22 bases lying between them.

This clonotype showed up just a few times. In DNA, the CDR3 is TGTGCCAGCAGCTTAACCGGGATTCCCTACGAGCAGTACTTC. This encodes CASSLTGIPYEQYF. V usage is TRBV7-2 and J usage is TRBJ2-7; D perhaps matches TRBD2 (5 bases). V lost 2 bases, J lost 2 bases, and 10 bases lay in between. Looked up from germline, CDR1 is SGHTA and CDR2 is FQGNSA. CDR3 length equals 14 residues.

This chain connects TRBV20-1 to TRBJ2-4; tentative D call: TRBD1 (5 bases). The assigned J gene may be wrong: the sequence end matches TRBJ2-7 better. CDR1 is DFQATT, CDR2 SNEGSKA, per germline (reference sequence). The CDR3 spans 15 residues. The CDR3 DNA reads as TGCAGTGCTAGAGGGCAGACAGACAGTATCCACGAGCAGTACTTC. Its protein is CSARGQTDSIHEQYF.

This chain joins TRBV7-3 and TRBJ2-5; D is perhaps TRBD2 (6 bases). The V and J ends lost 8 bases and 11 bases respectively, with 27 bases between them. The CDR3 is 15 amino acids. From germline, CDR1 is SGHTA and CDR2 FQGTGA. CDR3 amino acids: CASCCRGSGDNEQYF. CDR3 in DNA: TGTGCCAGCTGTTGTCGGGGGAGTGGAGACAATGAGCAGTACTTC.

CDR3 region: CASLRASGNTIYF. CDR3 bases: TGTGCCAGCTTGCGGGCCTCTGGAAACACCATATATTTT. This sequence joins TRBV7-9 and TRBJ1-3; no firm D call. The CDR3 has 13 residues. The V end lost 8 bases, the J end lost 0 bases, and 8 bases lay between the germline ends. CDR1 SEHNR and CDR2 FQNEAQ come from the germline V gene (reference sequence).

This chain connects TRBV7-2 to TRBJ2-5; D gene ambiguous. The end of the DNA aligns better with TRBJ2-7, so the J call may be wrong. CDR3 size: 12 residues. Germline V gene sequence: CDR1 SGHTA, CDR2 FQGNSA. The CDR3 reads CASSLGSGEQYF. The CDR3 bases are TGTGCCAGCAGCTTAGGTAGTGGCGAGCAGTACTTC.

The J gene is TRBJ2-2, the V gene TRBV7-2; no firm D call. The germline V gene has CDR1 SGHTA and CDR2 FQGNSA. The CDR3 contains 13 residues. V lost 4 bases, J lost 8 bases, and 11 bases lay in between. The CDR3, as DNA: TGTGCCAGCAGCTCCCACCGTGAAGGGGAGCTGTTTTTT. Encoded protein: CASSSHREGELFF.